This T cell receptor (beta chain) was recovered during a study of STAT5B mutations in CD4+ large granular lymphocyte leukemia. Notes on the study in general: Higher CD4+ than CD8+ T-LGLL clonality might reflect small sample size. Patient CD4-sorted repertoires looked more clonal than healthy CD4+ repertoires, even without putative leukemic clones.

The assay was run at survey level. Original data processing: Productive clonotypes were detectable down to 2.59 x 10-5 frequency. Generated by immunoSEQ multiplex PCR, the TCRdb table keeps only in-frame clones and is missing some. V and J calls and clone size are those listed in that table; D and trimming were worked out from the DNA. The sample includes just over 25,000 clones, 81% of them seen just once. As regards this clone: What it binds is not known.

Trimming took off 0 bases at V and 0 bases at J, with 12 bases between the two ends. This CDR3 contains 16 residues. In germline, CDR1 is SGHDN, CDR2 FVKESK. This TCR derives from a human donor in good health. The chain is built from TRBV14 and TRBJ2-7; the D is unclear. The sample comprised CD4+ T cells from blood buffy coats. The CDR3, as DNA: TGTGCCAGCAGCCAAGAAAGTGGGCGGATCTCCTACGAGCAGTACTTC. This codes for CASSQESGRISYEQYF.